The 31 T cell receptor beta chains presented below share a single source sample, sequenced in a study of cytomegalovirus exposure and HLA in healthy donors. PCR involved 60 Vbeta and 13 Jbeta primers. Produced via immunoSEQ multiplex PCR; TCRdb's table is partial and in-frame only. This sample has a few hundred thousand clones; roughly 80% occur once, and the top ten carry roughly 15%. The specimen sequenced was PBMCs. The source is a man between 40 and 49 years old in good health and CMV-seronegative.

The chain employs TRBV11-2 and TRBJ1-4; D gene ambiguous. Germline V lookup: CDR1 SGHAT, CDR2 FQNNGV. The CDR3 runs to 17 residues. V lost 6 bases, J lost 0 bases, and 17 bases lay in between. DNA for the CDR3: TGTGCCAGCAGTCGCCTTGGAGGATTTGCAACTAATGAAAAACTGTTTTTT. Translated: CASSRLGGFATNEKLFF.

The CDR3 DNA reads as TGCGCCAGCAGCCAAGCCCAGGGGCTTGGGGGTGAGCAGTTCTTC. It translates to CASSQAQGLGGEQFF. The rearrangement uses TRBV4-3 and TRBJ2-1; D may be TRBD1 (6 bases). This CDR3 region has 15 residues. Per the germline V gene, CDR1 is LGHNA and CDR2 is YSLEER. V lost 1 base, J lost 9 bases, and 16 bases lay in between.

The rearrangement uses TRBV25-1 and TRBJ2-7, with a possible D match to TRBD2 (6 bases). The CDR3 contains 13 residues. Trimming took 0 bases from V and 3 from J, leaving 6 bases between them. CDR1 is MGHDK, CDR2 SYGVNS, per germline. The CDR3 DNA sequence: TGTGCCAGCAGTGAATACGGGAGCTACGAGCAGTACTTC. Its translation: CASSEYGSYEQYF.

V gene TRBV28 combines with J gene TRBJ2-1, with TRBD2 matching 7 bases. The V segment lost 4 bases and the J segment 4 bases; nucleotides outside the gene matches: 7. The CDR3 covers 15 residues. Germline V gene sequence: CDR1 MDHEN, CDR2 SYDVKM. CDR3 DNA: TGTGCCAGCAGTTCCGCCGGCGGGAGATACAATGAGCAGTTCTTC. Translating gives CASSSAGGRYNEQFF.

This clone was recorded a few times. This chain uses TRBV2 with TRBJ2-5, with 13 bases matching TRBD2. The ends lost 4 bases at V and 3 bases at J; junction bases unmatched: 8. Per germline, CDR1 SNHLY and CDR2 FYNNEI. The CDR3 totals 17 residues. CDR3 in amino acids: CASSAGLAGASEETQYF. CDR3 DNA sequence: TGTGCCAGCAGTGCTGGACTAGCGGGGGCCAGTGAAGAGACCCAGTACTTC.

This clone showed up just once. One end of the junction varies from germline; a read error may be responsible. The V and J genes are TRBV7-9 and TRBJ1-1; D not resolved. There are 15 residues in the CDR3. In germline, CDR1 is SEHNR, CDR2 FQNEAQ (reference sequence). The CDR3 reads CSSSLRAGVGTEAFF. The CDR3 DNA sequence: TGTTCCAGCAGCTTAAGGGCCGGGGTCGGGACTGAAGCTTTCTTT.

This clone was seen a few times. The J gene is TRBJ1-1, the V gene TRBV6-5; D remains ambiguous. Germline V gives CDR1 MNHEY, CDR2 SVGAGI. The CDR3 is made up of 13 amino acids. V lost 4 bases to trimming and J lost 1 base, with 7 bases between them. The CDR3 sequence is CASSWAGNTEAFF. CDR3 bases: TGTGCCAGCAGTTGGGCGGGGAACACTGAAGCTTTCTTT.

V is TRBV5-4 and J is TRBJ2-3; a possible D gene is TRBD2 (5 bases). CDR3 length equals 16 residues. Germline-derived CDR1 and CDR2 are SGHNT and YYREEE (reference sequence). Trimming cost V 0 bases and J 0 bases, with 11 bases left between them. DNA of the CDR3: TGTGCCAGCAGCTTGGTGCTAGCAGCTAGCACAGATACGCAGTATTTT. It is translated as CASSLVLAASTDTQYF.

The rearrangement links TRBV7-8 to TRBJ2-2, with 8 bases identical to TRBD1. CDR1 and CDR2 from the germline V gene are SGHVS and FQNEAQ. This CDR3 has 16 residues. With 4 bases clipped from V and 1 base from J, the junction kept 5 bases outside the gene matches. The CDR3 DNA is TGTGCCAGCAGCTCGACAGGGGAGTTGAACACCGGGGAGCTGTTTTTT. It specifies CASSSTGELNTGELFF.

The chain is built from TRBV19 and TRBJ1-2; no clear D gene. This CDR3 contains 11 residues. From germline, CDR1 is LNHDA and CDR2 SQIVND (reference sequence). Trimming pared 4 bases from V and 12 bases from J, leaving 12 bases between. CDR3 in DNA: TGTGCCAGTAGTAAGGCAGCGACTCACACCTTC. This gives the protein CASSKAATHTF.

The rearrangement uses TRBV27 and TRBJ2-1; D call uncertain. The CDR3 is made up of 17 amino acids. Germline CDR1 reads MNHEY; CDR2 reads SMNVEV (reference sequence). V was cut by 3 bases and J by 2 bases, with 17 bases left in between. The CDR3 DNA follows: TGTGCCAGCAGTTTTCTGATTGAAGGCGGAGCCTACAATGAGCAGTTCTTC. Protein: CASSFLIEGGAYNEQFF.

This chain links TRBV5-1 with TRBJ1-1; no firm D call. Trimming removed 3 bases from V and 0 bases from J, with 9 bases in between. This CDR3 comprises 14 residues. The V gene's germline CDR1 is SGHRS and CDR2 YFSETQ. The CDR3 reads CASSYESMNTEAFF. CDR3 in DNA: TGCGCCAGCAGCTACGAGAGCATGAACACTGAAGCTTTCTTT. Full variable domain (rest looked up from reference TRBV5-1 and TRBJ1-1): KAGVTQTPRYLIKTRGQQVTLSCSPISGHRSVSWYQQTPGQGLQFLFEYFSETQRNKGNFPGRFSGRQFSNSRSEMNVSTLELGDSALYLCASSYESMNTEAFFGQGTRLTVV.

This clone was picked up one time. V and J are TRBV6-1 and TRBJ2-3; 10 bases map to TRBD1. The length of the CDR3 is 15 residues. Germline CDR1 reads MNHNS; CDR2 reads SASEGT. V lost 2 bases and J lost 6; bases outside the gene matches: 5. CDR3 DNA: TGTGCCAGCAGTGAAACCCCGGACAGGGGGGATACGCAGTATTTT. This encodes CASSETPDRGDTQYF.

The chain recombines TRBV27 with TRBJ2-7; the D is unclear. CDR3 length: 16 residues. Deletions cut 5 bases from V and 2 bases from J, with 19 bases between. CDR1 and CDR2 from the germline V gene are MNHEY and SMNVEV (reference sequence). The CDR3 reads CASSHPSGPSTYEQYF. For the CDR3, the DNA is TGTGCCAGCAGTCACCCCTCGGGTCCCTCCACCTACGAGCAGTACTTC.

The chain links TRBV21-1 to TRBJ2-3; the DNA was not used to check the table's D call, TRBD1. TRBV21-1 counts as a pseudogene. This CDR3 spans 19 amino acids. The CDR3 sequence is CASTCTEGQGSGGTDTQYF. The CDR3 nucleotides are TGTGCCAGCACCTGCACGGAGGGACAGGGGTCTGGAGGCACAGATACGCAGTATTTT.

This clone has more than one count but fewer than ten. This chain uses TRBV13 with TRBJ2-7; D is unclear. Germline V gives CDR1 PRHDT, CDR2 FYEKMQ (reference sequence). V was clipped by 5 bases and J by 2 bases, with 16 bases between them. The CDR3 runs to 15 residues. CDR3 residues: CASSTRSEAPYEQYF. The CDR3 DNA sequence: TGTGCCAGCAGCACCCGATCCGAAGCCCCCTACGAGCAGTACTTC.

The rearrangement uses TRBV4-3 and TRBJ1-3; no reliable D call. CDR1 and CDR2 from the germline V gene are LGHNA and YSLEER. V gave up 0 bases and J gave up 4 bases, with 16 bases separating them. The CDR3 is 17 amino acids. The CDR3 region is CASSQDPAGGLGNTIYF. The DNA for the CDR3 is TGCGCCAGCAGCCAAGATCCGGCCGGAGGGCTAGGAAACACCATATATTTT.

This clone was detected only once. The DNA for the CDR3 is TGCAGCGTTGAACAGGGGGGCCTCTACGAGCAGTACTTC. It specifies CSVEQGGLYEQYF. The chain recombines TRBV29-1 with TRBJ2-7; tentative D call: TRBD1 (7 bases). The CDR3 spans 13 residues. V was shortened by 2 bases and J by 3 bases, with 11 bases between the two germline ends. Germline V lookup: CDR1 SQVTM, CDR2 ANQGSEA.

This clone was detected once. The chain couples TRBV28 to TRBJ1-2; a possible D gene is TRBD1 (6 bases). Trimming pared 8 bases from V and 4 bases from J, leaving 11 bases between. Germline V gene data show CDR1 as MDHEN and CDR2 as SYDVKM. The length of the CDR3 is 12 residues. The CDR3 region is CASLTGSYGYTF. Written as DNA, the CDR3 is TGTGCCAGCCTCACAGGGAGCTATGGCTACACCTTC.

The chain links TRBV7-2 to TRBJ2-7; D is unclear. The CDR3 sequence is 14 residues long. V lost 10 bases, J lost 0 bases, and 16 bases lay in between. Per germline, CDR1 SGHTA and CDR2 FQGNSA. The CDR3 region has the DNA TGTGCCACCCTGCCCGACTTGAGCTCCTACGAGCAGTACTTC. Amino acids: CATLPDLSSYEQYF.

The rearrangement uses TRBV4-3 and TRBJ1-2; 9 positions agree with TRBD1. This CDR3 region has 19 residues. Germline V gene data show CDR1 as LGHNA and CDR2 as YSLEER. J was trimmed by 1 base and V by 0 bases; bases with no gene match: 12. CDR3 protein: CASSQDLGQGSAVNYGYTF. The CDR3 nucleotides are TGCGCCAGCAGCCAAGATCTCGGACAGGGGTCCGCGGTTAACTATGGCTACACCTTC.

A single count supports this clone. The chain employs TRBV15 and TRBJ2-7; D is uncertain. Germline V gene sequence: CDR1 LNHNV, CDR2 YYDKDF (reference sequence). Trimming stripped 1 base from V and 0 bases from J, with 7 bases between. The CDR3 runs 14 residues. CDR3 region: CATSRGHSSYEQYF. CDR3 DNA: TGTGCCACCAGCAGAGGTCACAGCTCCTACGAGCAGTACTTC.

The rearrangement joins TRBV5-1 to TRBJ2-2; no clear D gene. CDR3 size: 13 residues. V was pared by 0 bases and J by 7 bases, with 7 bases between. Germline V gives CDR1 SGHRS, CDR2 YFSETQ. CDR3 bases: TGCGCCAGCAGCTTGGGGGCAGACGGGGAGCTGTTTTTT. The encoded protein is CASSLGADGELFF.

V usage is TRBV19 and J usage is TRBJ1-1; TRBD1 matches at 8 bases. CDR3 length equals 16 residues. V dropped 3 bases and J dropped 2; count of bases not matched to a gene: 8. Germline V CDR1 and CDR2: LNHDA, SQIVND (reference sequence). CDR3 nucleotide sequence: TGTGCCAGTAGTATTACAGGGGGGCTAAAAAACACTGAAGCTTTCTTT. Its protein is CASSITGGLKNTEAFF.

The rearrangement links TRBV14 to TRBJ1-5; 9 bases align to TRBD1. This CDR3 has 17 amino acids. Germline V lookup: CDR1 SGHDN, CDR2 FVKESK. With 2 bases clipped from V and 2 bases from J, the junction kept 7 bases outside the gene matches. CDR3 amino acids: CASSQPSGQGCNQPQHF. As DNA, the CDR3 is TGTGCCAGCAGCCAACCCTCGGGACAGGGATGCAATCAGCCCCAGCATTTT.

The chain combines TRBV5-6 with TRBJ2-1, with unresolved D. Germline V gives CDR1 SGHDT, CDR2 YYEEEE. V gave up 0 bases and J gave up 9 bases, with 7 bases separating them. The CDR3 loop spans 12 amino acids. CDR3 sequence: CASSLGSGEQFF. The CDR3 DNA reads TGTGCCAGCAGCTTGGGTTCCGGTGAGCAGTTCTTC. Variable domain in full (rest from reference TRBV5-6 and TRBJ2-1): DAGVTQSPTHLIKTRGQQVTLRCSPKSGHDTVSWYQQALGQGPQFIFQYYEEEERQRGNFPDRFSGHQFPNYSSELNVNALLLGDSALYLCASSLGSGEQFFGPGTRLTVL.

The chain uses TRBV10-3 and TRBJ1-1; tentative D call: TRBD1 (5 bases). Trimming pared 7 bases from V and 0 bases from J, leaving 9 bases between. Germline CDR1 and CDR2: ENHRY and SYGVKD. The CDR3 extends over 13 amino acids. Written as DNA, the CDR3 is TGTGCCATCACGCAGGGAATGAACACTGAAGCTTTCTTT. Its protein product is CAITQGMNTEAFF.

This clone was detected a few times. The rearrangement links TRBV28 to TRBJ2-7, with D maybe TRBD2 (5 bases). CDR1 MDHEN and CDR2 SYDVKM come from the germline V gene. Trimming removed 3 bases at V and 3 bases at J, with 6 bases between. CDR3 length equals 12 residues. The CDR3 DNA sequence: TGTGCCAGCAGTTTTGGACTCTACGAGCAGTACTTC. Translating it yields CASSFGLYEQYF.

V is TRBV5-4 and J is TRBJ1-2; the D gene is possibly TRBD1 (6 bases). Trimming left V 3 bases short and J 5 bases short, with 8 bases between. The CDR3 has 12 residues. The germline gives CDR1 SGHNT, CDR2 YYREEE (reference sequence). The DNA for the CDR3 is TGTGCCAGCAGCTCAACAGGGTATGGCTACACCTTC. This gives the protein CASSSTGYGYTF. The full variable domain, its missing parts supplied by reference TRBV5-4 and TRBJ1-2, is ETGVTQSPTHLIKTRGQQVTLRCSSQSGHNTVSWYQQALGQGPQFIFQYYREEENGRGNFPPRFSGLQFPNYSSELNVNALELDDSALYLCASSSTGYGYTFGSGTRLTVV.

The chain couples TRBV7-2 to TRBJ2-7; TRBD1 aligns across 7 bases. Germline V gene data show CDR1 as SGHTA and CDR2 as FQGNSA. V lost 6 bases to trimming and J lost 3 bases; unmatched junction nucleotides: 11. The length of the CDR3 is 15 residues. CDR3 in DNA: TGTGCCAGCAGAAAGGAACCGACAGGGAACTACGAGCAGTACTTC. As protein: CASRKEPTGNYEQYF.

The chain is built from TRBV27 and TRBJ2-3; TRBD2 aligns across 7 bases. Losses at the gene ends were 4 bases for V and 6 bases for J; bases not matched to a gene: 10. CDR3 length: 15 amino acids. Germline CDR1 and CDR2: MNHEY and SMNVEV (reference sequence). The chain's CDR3 is CASSSRGLLGDTQYF. CDR3 DNA sequence: TGTGCCAGCAGTTCAAGGGGACTACTTGGGGATACGCAGTATTTT.